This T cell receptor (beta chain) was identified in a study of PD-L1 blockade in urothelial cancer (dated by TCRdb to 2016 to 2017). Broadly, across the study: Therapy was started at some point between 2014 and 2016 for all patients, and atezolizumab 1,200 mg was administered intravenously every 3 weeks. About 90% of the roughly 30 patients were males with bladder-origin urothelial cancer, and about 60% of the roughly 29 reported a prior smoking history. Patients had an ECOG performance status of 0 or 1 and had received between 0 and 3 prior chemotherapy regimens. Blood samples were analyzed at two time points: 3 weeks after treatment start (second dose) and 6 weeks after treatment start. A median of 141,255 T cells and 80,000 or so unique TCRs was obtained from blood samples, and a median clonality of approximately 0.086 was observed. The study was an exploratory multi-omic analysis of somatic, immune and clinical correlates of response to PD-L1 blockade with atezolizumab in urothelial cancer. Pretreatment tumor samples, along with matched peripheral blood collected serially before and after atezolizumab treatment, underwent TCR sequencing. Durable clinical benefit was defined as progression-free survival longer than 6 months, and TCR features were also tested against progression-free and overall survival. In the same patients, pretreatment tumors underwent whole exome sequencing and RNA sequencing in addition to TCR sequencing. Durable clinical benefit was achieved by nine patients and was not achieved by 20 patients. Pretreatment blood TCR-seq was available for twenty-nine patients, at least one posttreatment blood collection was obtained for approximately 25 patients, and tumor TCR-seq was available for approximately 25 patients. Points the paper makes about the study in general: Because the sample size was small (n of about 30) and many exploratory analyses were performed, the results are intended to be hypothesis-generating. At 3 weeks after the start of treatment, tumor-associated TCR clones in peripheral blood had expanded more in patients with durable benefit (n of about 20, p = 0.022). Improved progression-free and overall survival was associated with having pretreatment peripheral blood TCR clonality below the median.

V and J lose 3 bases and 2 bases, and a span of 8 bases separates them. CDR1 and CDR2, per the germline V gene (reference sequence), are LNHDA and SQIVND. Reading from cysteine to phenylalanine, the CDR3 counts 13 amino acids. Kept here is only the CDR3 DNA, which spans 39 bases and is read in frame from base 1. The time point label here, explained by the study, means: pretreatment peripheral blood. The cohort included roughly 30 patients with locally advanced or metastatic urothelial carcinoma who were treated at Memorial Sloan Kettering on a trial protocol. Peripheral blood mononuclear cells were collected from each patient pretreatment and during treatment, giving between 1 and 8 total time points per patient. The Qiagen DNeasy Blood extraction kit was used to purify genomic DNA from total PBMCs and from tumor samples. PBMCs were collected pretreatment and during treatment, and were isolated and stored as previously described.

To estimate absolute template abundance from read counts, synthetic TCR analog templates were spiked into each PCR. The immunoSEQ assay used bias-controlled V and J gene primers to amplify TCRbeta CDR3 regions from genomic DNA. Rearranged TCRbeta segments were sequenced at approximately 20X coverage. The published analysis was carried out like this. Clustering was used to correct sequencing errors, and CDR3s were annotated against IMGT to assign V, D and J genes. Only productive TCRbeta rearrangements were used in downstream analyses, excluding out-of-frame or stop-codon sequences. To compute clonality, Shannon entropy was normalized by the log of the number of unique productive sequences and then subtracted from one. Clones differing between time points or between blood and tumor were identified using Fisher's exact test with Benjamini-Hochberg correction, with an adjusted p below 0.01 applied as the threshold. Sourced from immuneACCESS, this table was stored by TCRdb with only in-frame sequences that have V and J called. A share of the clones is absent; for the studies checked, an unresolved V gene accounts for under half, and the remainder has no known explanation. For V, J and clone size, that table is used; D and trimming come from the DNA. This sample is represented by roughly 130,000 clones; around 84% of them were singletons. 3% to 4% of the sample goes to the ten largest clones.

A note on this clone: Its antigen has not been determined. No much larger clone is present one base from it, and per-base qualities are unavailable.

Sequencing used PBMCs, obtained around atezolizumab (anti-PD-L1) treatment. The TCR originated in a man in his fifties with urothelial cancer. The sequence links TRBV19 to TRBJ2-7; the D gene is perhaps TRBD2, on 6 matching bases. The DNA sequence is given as TGTGCCAGTAGTATGGCGGGGACCTACGAGCAGTACTTC. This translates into CASSMAGTYEQYF.